This TCR beta chain came from a study of CD8+CD57+ T cells in acquired aplastic anemia. Study-wide context: Recorded DNA amounts for sorted CD4+ and CD8+ cells had an average of approximately 3 ug.

From germline, CDR1 is SEHNR and CDR2 FQNEAQ (reference sequence). This CDR3 is 17 amino acids long. V was shortened by 5 bases and J by 8 bases, with 27 bases between the two germline ends. Previously, flow cytometry had revealed CD8+CD57+ cell expansion in the patients chosen for sequencing. The enrolled patients all had severe acquired aplastic anemia. Genomic DNA, the template, was used for profiling of the TCR beta VDJ and CDR3. MiXCR, applied by TCRdb to the reads, yields one record per CDR3 protein. This table has a few hundred thousand distinct CDR3 sequences, around 82% appearing once. The chain links TRBV7-9 to TRBJ1-1; D gene ambiguous. The sample was sorted CD4+, CD8+, or CD8+CD57+ T cells (not recorded which) from PBMCs. This TCR came from a human donor with aplastic anemia. The CDR3 reads CASSIGPMTSGETEAFF. CDR3 nucleotides: TGTGCCAGCAGCATAGGGCCCATGACTAGCGGAGAGACGGAAGCTTTCTTT.